What follows are 17 T cell receptor beta chains derived from one specimen sequenced in a study of blood T cell repertoires in COVID-19 (dated by TCRdb to 2018 to 2020). Libraries were constructed by the immunoSEQ multiplex PCR assay. The table was pulled from immuneACCESS by TCRdb, which kept in-frame rearrangements only. Such tables lose some clones; where checked, under half of the loss comes from unresolved V genes, and the rest has no known cause. The sample contains some 250,000 clones, approximately 90% of them found a single time. Around 6.9% of the sample lies in the top ten. The sequenced sample was peripheral blood. The receptors here all came from a man between 60 and 75 years old who had recovered from COVID-19.

The chain links TRBV7-9 to TRBJ1-6; D is ambiguous. Per the germline V gene, CDR1 is SEHNR and CDR2 is FQNEAQ (reference sequence). The V end lost 1 base, the J end lost 10 bases, and 8 bases lay between the germline ends. The CDR3 runs to 13 residues. The CDR3 spells CASSLGADSPLHF. Here the CDR3 DNA reads TGTGCCAGCAGCTTAGGGGCAGACTCACCCCTCCACTTT.

The chain has TRBV18 and TRBJ1-2, with D uncertain. V was clipped by 2 bases and J by 3 bases, with 10 bases between them. The CDR3 contains 14 residues. From germline, CDR1 is KGHSH and CDR2 LQKENI. The CDR3 sequence: CASSPAQDYYGYTF. The DNA of the CDR3 is TGTGCCAGCTCACCAGCCCAGGACTACTATGGCTACACCTTC.

The genes are TRBV10-3 and TRBJ2-3, with 10 bases identical to TRBD1. The CDR3 sequence is 16 residues long. The V gene end was trimmed by 8 bases and the J gene end by 4 bases; junction bases not matched to a gene: 12. The germline CDR1 and CDR2 sequences are ENHRY and SYGVKD. CDR3 DNA sequence: TGTGCCATCGGTTTCCGGGGACAGGGGCACGCAGATACGCAGTATTTT. It is translated as CAIGFRGQGHADTQYF.

This clone was seen just once. This chain connects TRBV18 to TRBJ2-3, with D possibly TRBD2 on 6 matching bases. This CDR3 has 14 amino acids. From germline, CDR1 is KGHSH and CDR2 LQKENI. The ends were cut back, 2 bases at V and 7 bases at J, with 13 bases in the middle. The DNA of the CDR3 is TGTGCCAGCTCACCAATAGCGGAGCCGTATACGCAGTATTTT. This encodes CASSPIAEPYTQYF.

The chain links TRBV29-1 to TRBJ2-1; 10 bases line up with TRBD2. CDR3 size: 16 residues. Germline CDR1 reads SQVTM; CDR2 reads ANQGSEA. Trimming removed 0 bases from V and 9 bases from J; junction bases left unmatched: 11. The CDR3 DNA reads as TGCAGCGTTGAAGATATGGGACTAGCGAGGAGCATTGAGCAGTTCTTC. This translates into CSVEDMGLARSIEQFF.

This clone has more than one count but fewer than ten. V is TRBV6-5 and J is TRBJ2-7, with a possible D match to TRBD2 (6 bases). The CDR3 sequence is 11 residues long. CDR1 and CDR2 (germline): MNHEY, SVGAGI. The V gene lost 6 bases and the J gene lost 7 bases, with 10 bases spanning the gap. This chain's CDR3 is CASRGDWEQYV. In DNA form, the CDR3 reads TGTGCCAGCAGGGGGGACTGGGAGCAGTACGTC.

This rearrangement joins TRBV7-8 to TRBJ1-4, with 7 bases that match TRBD1. V was pared by 5 bases and J by 4 bases, with 13 bases of the junction left unmatched. Per the germline V gene, CDR1 is SGHVS and CDR2 is FQNEAQ. The CDR3 extends over 17 amino acids. The DNA for the CDR3 is TGTGCCAGCAGCCTGTTAAGGTGGGGACAGTTTAATGAAAAACTGTTTTTT. It yields the protein CASSLLRWGQFNEKLFF. Supplemented by reference TRBV7-8 and TRBJ1-4, the full variable domain reads GAGVSQSPRYKVAKRGQDVALRCDPISGHVSLFWYQQALGQGPEFLTYFQNEAQLDKSGLPSDRFFAERPEGSVSTLKIQRTQQEDSAVYLCASSLLRWGQFNEKLFFGSGTQLSVL.

The rearrangement uses TRBV6-1 and TRBJ1-5; 9 nucleotides line up with TRBD1. The CDR3 has 16 amino acids. The V and J ends lost 3 bases and 6 bases, in that order; junction bases with no gene match: 9. The germline V gene has CDR1 MNHNS and CDR2 SASEGT. The CDR3 sequence: CASSDDMTGGTQPQHF. The CDR3, as DNA: TGTGCCAGCAGTGACGATATGACAGGGGGAACTCAGCCCCAGCATTTT.

The rearrangement uses TRBV19 and TRBJ1-4, with a tentative D call TRBD1 (5 bases). Germline V gene data show CDR1 as LNHDA and CDR2 as SQIVND (reference sequence). CDR3 size: 15 residues. V lost 7 bases and J lost 10, with 22 bases in between. In DNA, the CDR3 is TGTGCCAGTACCTCAAATCGCCAGGGTATAACAAAACTGTTTTTT. Protein product: CASTSNRQGITKLFF.

This sequence joins TRBV5-1 and TRBJ2-1; D is unclear. The CDR3 is 13 residues long. CDR1 and CDR2 (germline): SGHRS, YFSETQ. The ends were cut back, 1 base at V and 6 bases at J, with 8 bases in the middle. The CDR3 DNA reads TGCGCCAGCAGCTTGCACGGTTTCAATGAGCAGTTCTTC. This sequence encodes CASSLHGFNEQFF.

V is TRBV5-1 and J is TRBJ1-1; D might be TRBD1 (6 bases). The V gene lost 4 bases and the J gene lost 6 bases, with 13 bases spanning the gap. Germline V CDR1 and CDR2: SGHRS, YFSETQ. This CDR3 is 13 amino acids long. DNA of the CDR3: TGCGCCAGCAGCCTACAGGGAACCTCTGAAGCTTTCTTT. This translates into CASSLQGTSEAFF.

Only one count was recorded for this clone. J is TRBJ1-5 and V is TRBV5-5; D uncertain. The ends were cut back, 1 base at V and 0 bases at J, with 14 bases in the middle. Per the germline V gene, CDR1 is SGHKS and CDR2 is YYEKEE (reference sequence). The CDR3 totals 17 residues. CDR3 loop: CASSLMVTLYSNQPQHF. For the CDR3, the DNA is TGTGCCAGCAGCTTGATGGTGACACTGTATAGCAATCAGCCCCAGCATTTT.

The chain links TRBV5-4 to TRBJ2-7; a possible D gene is TRBD2 (7 bases). Per germline, CDR1 SGHNT and CDR2 YYREEE (reference sequence). The ends were cut back, 6 bases at V and 7 bases at J, with 23 bases in the middle. This CDR3 has 15 amino acids. The DNA for the CDR3 is TGTGCCAGCAATCGGGGAGGGGGGCATTATGAGGAGCAGTACTTC. Protein: CASNRGGGHYEEQYF. Looking up the rest from reference TRBV5-4 and TRBJ2-7 gives the full variable domain: ETGVTQSPTHLIKTRGQQVTLRCSSQSGHNTVSWYQQALGQGPQFIFQYYREEENGRGNFPPRFSGLQFPNYSSELNVNALELDDSALYLCASNRGGGHYEEQYFGPGTRLTVT.

This rearrangement joins TRBV4-1 to TRBJ2-7; D is possibly TRBD1 (6 bases). Germline V gene data show CDR1 as MGHRA and CDR2 as YSYEKL. The V and J ends lost 0 bases and 6 bases respectively, with 18 bases between them. The CDR3 is 16 residues long. CDR3 nucleotides: TGCGCCAGCAGCCAAGATATTCGGCGGACAGTCGGCGAGCAGTACTTC. Protein product: CASSQDIRRTVGEQYF.

In the case of this clone: At the DNA level, this CDR3 is encoded by other sequences in the same sample as well. The chain employs TRBV6-5 and TRBJ1-3, with no clear D. Germline-derived CDR1 and CDR2 are MNHEY and SVGAGI. Trimming took 2 bases from V and 0 from J, leaving 5 bases between them. The CDR3 contains 14 residues. This CDR3 is CASSYGSSGNTIYF. DNA for the CDR3: TGTGCCAGCAGTTACGGGAGCTCTGGAAACACCATATATTTT.

This chain uses TRBV28 with TRBJ1-4; tentative D call: TRBD1 (6 bases). Trimming stripped 6 bases from V and 2 bases from J, with 13 bases between. Per the germline V gene, CDR1 is MDHEN and CDR2 is SYDVKM. This CDR3 contains 15 residues. CDR3 residues: CASRTGSSTNEKLFF. The CDR3 nucleotides read TGTGCCAGCAGAACAGGGTCCTCCACTAATGAAAAACTGTTTTTT.

The V and J genes are TRBV6-5 and TRBJ2-1, with a possible D match to TRBD2 (5 bases). Germline V gene sequence: CDR1 MNHEY, CDR2 SVGAGI. This CDR3 is 15 amino acids long. V lost 6 bases and J lost 1, with 13 bases in between. The CDR3 sequence: CASREELTSYNEQFF. The CDR3 coding sequence is TGTGCCAGCAGGGAGGAGCTTACTTCCTACAATGAGCAGTTCTTC.